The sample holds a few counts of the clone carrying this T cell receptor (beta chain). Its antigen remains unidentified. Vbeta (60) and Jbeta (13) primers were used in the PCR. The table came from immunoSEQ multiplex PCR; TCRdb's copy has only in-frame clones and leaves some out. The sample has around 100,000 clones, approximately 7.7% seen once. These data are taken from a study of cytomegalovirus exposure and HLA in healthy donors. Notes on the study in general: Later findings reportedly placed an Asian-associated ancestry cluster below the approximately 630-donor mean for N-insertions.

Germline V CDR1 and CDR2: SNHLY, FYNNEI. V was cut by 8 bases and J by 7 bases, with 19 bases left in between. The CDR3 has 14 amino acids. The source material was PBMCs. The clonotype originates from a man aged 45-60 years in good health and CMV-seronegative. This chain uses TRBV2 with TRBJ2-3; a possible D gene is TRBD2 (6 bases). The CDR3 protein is CASQEGLSGHTQYF. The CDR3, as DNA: TGTGCCAGCCAGGAGGGACTCAGCGGGCATACGCAGTATTTT.